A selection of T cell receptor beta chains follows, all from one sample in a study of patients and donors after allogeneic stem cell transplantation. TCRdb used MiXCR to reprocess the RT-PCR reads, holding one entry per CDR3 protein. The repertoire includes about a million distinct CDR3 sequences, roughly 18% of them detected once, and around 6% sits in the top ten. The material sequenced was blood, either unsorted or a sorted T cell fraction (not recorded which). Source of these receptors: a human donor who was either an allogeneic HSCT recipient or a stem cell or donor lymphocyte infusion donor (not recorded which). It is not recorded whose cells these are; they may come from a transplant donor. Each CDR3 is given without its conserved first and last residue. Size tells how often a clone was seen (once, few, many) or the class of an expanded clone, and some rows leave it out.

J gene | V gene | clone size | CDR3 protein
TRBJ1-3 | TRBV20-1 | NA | SAGGPGNTIY
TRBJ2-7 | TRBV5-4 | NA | ASRTGMVDEQY
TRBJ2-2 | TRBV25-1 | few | ASSEESSGGLTGELF
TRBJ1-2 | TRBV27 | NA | ASSFVPDRGLDYT
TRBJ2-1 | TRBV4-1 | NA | ASSQDEVRWLVHNEQF
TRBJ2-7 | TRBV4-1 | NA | ASSQVPNGPGQGSCEQY
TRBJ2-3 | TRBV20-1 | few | SAPTGTASTDTQY
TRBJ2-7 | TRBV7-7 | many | ASSSGLAGVYEQY
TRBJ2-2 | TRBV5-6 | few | ASSSGRSNSGDTGELF
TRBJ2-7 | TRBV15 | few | ATSRGSDYPRDEQY
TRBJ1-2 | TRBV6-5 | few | ASSYSSTGGPYGYT
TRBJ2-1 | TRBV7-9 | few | ASRPQREYYNEQF
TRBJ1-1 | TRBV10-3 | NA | AISEIDRDHTEAF
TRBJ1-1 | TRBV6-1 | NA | AGRDTGSTEAF
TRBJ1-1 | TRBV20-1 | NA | SAEDGGNTEAF
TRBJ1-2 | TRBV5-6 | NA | ASSSSGGTYGYT
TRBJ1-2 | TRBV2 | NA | ASSPGQTSGYT
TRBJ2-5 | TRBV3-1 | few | ASSQTRQGPQETQY
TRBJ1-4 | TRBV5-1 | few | ASSLFGQGLANEKLF
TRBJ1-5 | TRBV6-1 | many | ASSPGQGYNQPQH
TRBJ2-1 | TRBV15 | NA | ATSRALAGEYNEQF
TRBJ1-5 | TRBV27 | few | ASGPLGNQPQH
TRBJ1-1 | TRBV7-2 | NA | ASSPMGRLGNTEAF
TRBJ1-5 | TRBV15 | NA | ATSGVSDQPQH
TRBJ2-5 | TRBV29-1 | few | SVVGPPSETQY
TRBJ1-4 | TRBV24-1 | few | ATRSDAANEKLF
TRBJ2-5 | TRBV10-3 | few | AISESRELVGETQY
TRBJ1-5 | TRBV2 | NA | ASSPSVRGQH
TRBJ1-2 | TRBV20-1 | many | SARLQGAGGYT
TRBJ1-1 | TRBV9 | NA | ASSLTTGLRTEAF